Sequencing of this T cell receptor beta chain was carried out in a study of shared clonotypes between healthy human individuals. General study points: Limited genetic and exposure-history diversity came from having few donors.

V trimming: 1 base; J trimming: 4 bases; junction bases outside the gene matches: 2. The CDR3 has 16 residues. Per germline, CDR1 GTSNPN and CDR2 SVGIG (reference sequence). With respect to this clone: Its specificity is unknown.

Measured with immunoSEQ multiplex PCR; TCRdb has only the in-frame clones, and not every one. The sample comprises around 500,000 clones, about 78% of which are singletons, and more than 10% rests with the top ten. This TCR derives from a woman aged 40-49 years in good health. Some clones in this sample may be carry-over from other donors' samples. This sequence joins TRBV30 and TRBJ2-1; 15 bases line up with TRBD2. The sequenced sample consisted of PBMCs. CDR3 sequence reads: CAWSAGLAGGYNEQFF. For the CDR3, the DNA is TGTGCCTGGAGTGCCGGACTAGCGGGAGGGTACAATGAGCAGTTCTTC. Full variable domain (outside the CDR3, taken from reference TRBV30 and TRBJ2-1): SQTIHQWPATLVQPVGSPLSLECTVEGTSNPNLYWYRQAAGRGLQLLFYSVGIGQISSEVPQNLSASRPQDRQFILSSKKLLLSDSGFYLCAWSAGLAGGYNEQFFGPGTRLTVL.